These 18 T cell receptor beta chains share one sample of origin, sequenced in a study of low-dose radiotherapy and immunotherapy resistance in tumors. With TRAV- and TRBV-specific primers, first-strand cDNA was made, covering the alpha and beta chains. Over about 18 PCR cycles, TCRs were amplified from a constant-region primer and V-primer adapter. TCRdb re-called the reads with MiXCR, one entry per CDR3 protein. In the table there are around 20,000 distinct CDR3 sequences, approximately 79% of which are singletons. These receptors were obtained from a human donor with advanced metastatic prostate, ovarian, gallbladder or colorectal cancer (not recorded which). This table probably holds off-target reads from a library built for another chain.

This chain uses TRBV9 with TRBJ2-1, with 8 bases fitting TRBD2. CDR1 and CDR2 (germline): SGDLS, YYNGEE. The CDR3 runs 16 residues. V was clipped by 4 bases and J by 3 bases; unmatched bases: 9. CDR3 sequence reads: CASSPGGRWGYNEQFF. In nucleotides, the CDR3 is TGTGCCAGCAGCCCGGGGGGGCGGTGGGGCTACAATGAGCAGTTCTTC.

The CDR3 DNA reads TGCGCCAGCAGCCCCCGCACTTTTGACAATGAGCAGTTCTTC. Its translation: CASSPRTFDNEQFF. The V and J genes are TRBV4-1 and TRBJ2-1; no clear D gene. CDR3 length: 14 amino acids. The V and J ends lost 4 bases and 5 bases respectively, with 12 bases between them. Germline CDR1 is MGHRA and CDR2 is YSYEKL.

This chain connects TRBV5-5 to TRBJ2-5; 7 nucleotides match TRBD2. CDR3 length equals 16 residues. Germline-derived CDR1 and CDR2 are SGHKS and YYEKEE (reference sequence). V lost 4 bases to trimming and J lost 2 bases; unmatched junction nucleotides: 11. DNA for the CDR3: TGTGCCAGCAGCCCGGTCGGGGGGTTAAATCAAGAGACCCAGTACTTC. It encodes CASSPVGGLNQETQYF.

CDR3 residues: CASSQDMGDWTEAFF. The CDR3 DNA reads as TGTGCCAGCAGCCAAGATATGGGGGATTGGACTGAAGCTTTCTTT. The V and J genes are TRBV3-1 and TRBJ1-1; D is possibly TRBD1 (5 bases). Germline loops: CDR1 LGHDT, CDR2 YNNKEL (reference sequence). V lost 0 bases and J lost 5, with 13 bases in between. There are 15 residues in the CDR3.

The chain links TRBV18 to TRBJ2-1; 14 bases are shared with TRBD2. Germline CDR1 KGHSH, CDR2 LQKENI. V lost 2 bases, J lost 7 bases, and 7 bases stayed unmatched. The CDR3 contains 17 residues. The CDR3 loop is CASSPFGLAGGGNEQFF. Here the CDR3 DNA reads TGTGCCAGCTCACCATTCGGACTAGCGGGAGGAGGAAATGAGCAGTTCTTC.

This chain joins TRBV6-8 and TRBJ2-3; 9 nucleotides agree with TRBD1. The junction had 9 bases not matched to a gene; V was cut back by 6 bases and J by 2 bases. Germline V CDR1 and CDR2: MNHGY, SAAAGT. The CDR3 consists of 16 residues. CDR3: CASRLVGTGSTDTQYF. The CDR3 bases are TGTGCCAGCAGACTTGTAGGGACAGGGTCCACAGATACGCAGTATTTT.

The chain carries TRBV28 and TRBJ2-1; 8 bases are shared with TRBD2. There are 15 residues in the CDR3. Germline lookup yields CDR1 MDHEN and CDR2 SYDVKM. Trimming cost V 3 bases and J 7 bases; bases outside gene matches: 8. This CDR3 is CASSLYGGAGNEQFF. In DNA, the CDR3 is TGTGCCAGCAGTTTGTACGGGGGGGCAGGGAATGAGCAGTTCTTC.

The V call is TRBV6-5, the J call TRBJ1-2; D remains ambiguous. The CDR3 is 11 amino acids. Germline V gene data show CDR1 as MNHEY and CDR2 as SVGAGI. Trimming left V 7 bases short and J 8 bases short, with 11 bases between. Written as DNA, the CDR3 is TGTGCCAGCAAGGGTTTCTACGGCTACACCTTC. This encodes CASKGFYGYTF.

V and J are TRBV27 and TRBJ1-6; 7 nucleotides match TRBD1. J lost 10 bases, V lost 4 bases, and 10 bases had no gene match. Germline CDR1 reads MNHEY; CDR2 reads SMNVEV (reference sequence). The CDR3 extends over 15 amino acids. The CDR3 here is CASSSGTGVASPLHF. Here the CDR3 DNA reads TGTGCCAGCAGTTCTGGAACAGGGGTGGCGTCACCCCTCCACTTT.

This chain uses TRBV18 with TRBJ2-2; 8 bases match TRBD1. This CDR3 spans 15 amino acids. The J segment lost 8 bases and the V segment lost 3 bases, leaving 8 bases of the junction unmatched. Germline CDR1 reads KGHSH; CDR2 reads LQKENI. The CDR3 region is CASSPTGAQPGELFF. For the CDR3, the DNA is TGTGCCAGCTCACCGACAGGGGCCCAGCCAGGGGAGCTGTTTTTT.

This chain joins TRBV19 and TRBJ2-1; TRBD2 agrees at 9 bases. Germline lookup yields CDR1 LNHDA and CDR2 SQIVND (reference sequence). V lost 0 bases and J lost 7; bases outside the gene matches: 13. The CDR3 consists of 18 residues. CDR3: CASSIDGELAGLGNEQFF. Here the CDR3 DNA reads TGTGCCAGTAGTATAGATGGCGAACTAGCGGGCCTAGGGAATGAGCAGTTCTTC.

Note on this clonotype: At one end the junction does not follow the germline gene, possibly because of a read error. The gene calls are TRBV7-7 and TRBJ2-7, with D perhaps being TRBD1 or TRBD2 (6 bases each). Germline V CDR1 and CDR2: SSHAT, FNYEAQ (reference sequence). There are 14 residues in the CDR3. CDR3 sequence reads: CASSIHRGPYEQYF. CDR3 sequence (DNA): TGTGCTAGCAGCATACATCGGGGGCCCTACGAGCAGTACTTC.

This CDR3 reads CASRGAGGESYEQYF. The CDR3 coding sequence is TGTGCCAGCAGGGGGGCTGGGGGAGAATCCTACGAGCAGTACTTC. This chain joins TRBV27 and TRBJ2-7, with a tentative D call TRBD1 (6 bases). CDR1 MNHEY and CDR2 SMNVEV come from the germline V gene (reference sequence). Trimming took 6 bases from V and 1 from J, leaving 16 bases between them. The CDR3 sequence is 15 residues long.

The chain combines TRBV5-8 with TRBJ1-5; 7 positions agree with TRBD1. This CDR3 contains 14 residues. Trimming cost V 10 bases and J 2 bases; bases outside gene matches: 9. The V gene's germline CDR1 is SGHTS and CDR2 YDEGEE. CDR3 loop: CAGNRGSGNQPQHF. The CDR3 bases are TGTGCCGGGAACAGGGGATCGGGCAATCAGCCCCAGCATTTT.

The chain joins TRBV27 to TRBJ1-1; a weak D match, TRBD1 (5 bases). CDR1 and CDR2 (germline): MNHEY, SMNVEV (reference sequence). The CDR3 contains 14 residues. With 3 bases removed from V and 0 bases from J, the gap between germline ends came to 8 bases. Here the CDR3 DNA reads TGTGCCAGCAGTTTCGACAGACTGAACACTGAAGCTTTCTTT. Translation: CASSFDRLNTEAFF.

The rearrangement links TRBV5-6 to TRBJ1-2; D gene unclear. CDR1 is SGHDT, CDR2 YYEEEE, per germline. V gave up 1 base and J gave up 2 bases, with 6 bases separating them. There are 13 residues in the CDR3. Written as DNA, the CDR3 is TGTGCCAGCAGCTTGCGGGGAAACTATGGCTACACCTTC. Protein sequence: CASSLRGNYGYTF.

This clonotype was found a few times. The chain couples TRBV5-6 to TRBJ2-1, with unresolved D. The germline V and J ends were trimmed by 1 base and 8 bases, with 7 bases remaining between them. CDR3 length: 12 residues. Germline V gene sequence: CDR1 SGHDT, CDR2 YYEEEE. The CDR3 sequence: CASSLFSYEQFF. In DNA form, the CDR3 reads TGTGCCAGCAGCTTGTTTTCTTATGAGCAGTTCTTC.

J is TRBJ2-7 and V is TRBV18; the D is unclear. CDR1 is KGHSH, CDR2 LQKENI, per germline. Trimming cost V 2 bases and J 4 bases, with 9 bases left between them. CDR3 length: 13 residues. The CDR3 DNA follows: TGTGCCAGCTCACCAGTATCGCGGTACGAGCAGTACTTC. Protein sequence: CASSPVSRYEQYF.